This T cell receptor (beta chain) comes out of a study of T-cell reconstitution after alpha-beta-depleted transplantation in children. Worth noting for this clonotype: The antigen remains unidentified.

Trimming took 6 bases from V and 6 from J; bases not matched to a gene: 9. This CDR3 spans 16 amino acids. Unique molecular identifiers were incorporated during preparation of the TCRbeta library. TCRdb independently ran MiXCR on the PCR reads; one entry per CDR3 protein. The sample lists about 980,000 distinct CDR3 sequences, about 29% occurring once. Study conclusions and caveats: Several hundred rapidly expanded clones from non-depleted graft cells reportedly supplied alpha-beta T cells about two months post-transplant. TCRbeta diversity was high at day 60 in some patients (a result of surviving recipient T cells and thymic progenitors).

The TCR was taken from a boy under three years old who had a stem cell transplant for SCID, so the T cells may come from the graft donor. The chain has TRBV12-3 or TRBV12-4 and TRBJ1-4, with 11 bases aligning to TRBD1. The sample here was PBMCs, mostly from graft donor cells, taken 360 days after TCRalphabeta/CD19-depleted stem cell transplant. In DNA form, the CDR3 reads TGTGCCAGCAGCAAGAGCCGGGACAGGGGGGATGAAAAACTGTTTTTT. Its protein product is CASSKSRDRGDEKLFF.